The present entry profiles one T cell receptor (beta chain) with its context. The antigen remains unidentified. The sample belongs to a study of cytomegalovirus exposure and HLA in healthy donors. Study at large: Samples from HLA-typed donors yielded around 85 million unique TCRs in an early data release.

Regarding the study as a whole: At a 0.05 false discovery rate, a later analysis found 18,000 or so TCR beta sequences to be associated with HLA alleles. What a later analysis showed was that several of the most significant clusters appeared linked to common viral pathogens.

The study sampled nominally healthy donors, though unrecorded immune exposures were likely. Primers: 60 Vbeta forward and 13 Jbeta reverse. Some clones are missing from TCRdb's copy, which holds only in-frame ones; the method was immunoSEQ multiplex PCR. The table lists roughly 62,000 clones. CDR3 length equals 14 residues. Per germline, CDR1 SEHNR and CDR2 FQNEAQ (reference sequence). The V end lost 8 bases, the J end lost 3 bases, and 11 bases lay between the germline ends. The sequence derives from a male donor in good health and CMV-seronegative. The rearrangement uses TRBV7-9 and TRBJ2-6; maybe TRBD1 (7 bases). Sequencing used PBMCs. The CDR3 DNA reads TGTGCCAGCGGCCAGGGGGGTGGGGCCAACGTCCTGACTTTC. Amino acids: CASGQGGGANVLTF.